These T cell receptor beta chains were read from a single sample in a study of blood T cell repertoires in COVID-19. Measured with immunoSEQ multiplex PCR; TCRdb has only the in-frame clones, and not every one. This table holds over 250,000 clones, 85% found once. The sequencing sample was made of peripheral blood. Receptor source: a human donor in a cohort sampled during active COVID-19. Each CDR3 is given with its conserved first and last residue. The order of the fields is clone size, V gene, D gene, J gene, CDR3 protein, CDR3 DNA. The D gene is left open where the match is weak. Size tells how often a clone was seen (once, few, many) or the class of an expanded clone, and some rows leave it out.

NA,TRBV6-5,TRBD1,TRBJ2-7,CASSYSRDRGYEQYF,TGTGCCAGCAGTTACTCGAGGGACAGGGGTTACGAGCAGTACTTC
NA,TRBV11-2,TRBD1,TRBJ1-5,CASSLGGQRNQPQHF,TGTGCCAGCAGCTTAGGGGGACAGCGGAATCAGCCCCAGCATTTT
NA,TRBV6-2/TRBV6-3,NA,TRBJ2-3,CASSYVGLSTDTQYF,TGTGCCAGCAGTTACGTGGGACTCTCCACAGATACGCAGTATTTT
NA,TRBV2,TRBD1,TRBJ2-1,CASNQQGANNEQFF,TGTGCCAGCAATCAACAGGGGGCCAACAATGAGCAGTTCTTC
NA,TRBV7-2,TRBD1,TRBJ1-4,CASSPMGQKNEKLFF,TGTGCCAGCAGCCCGATGGGACAGAAGAATGAAAAACTGTTTTTT
NA,TRBV6-4,TRBD1,TRBJ2-3,CASSQQGGTDTQYF,TGTGCCAGCAGTCAACAGGGGGGCACAGATACGCAGTATTTT
NA,TRBV2,NA,TRBJ2-2,CASKEGVVPGELFF,TGTGCCAGCAAGGAGGGAGTCGTACCCGGGGAGCTGTTTTTT
NA,TRBV11-2,NA,TRBJ2-7,CASSLDWEEQYF,TGTGCCAGCAGTCTGGACTGGGAAGAGCAGTACTTC
NA,TRBV6-6,TRBD1,TRBJ1-2,CASSTGESGYTF,TGTGCCAGCTCTACAGGGGAAAGTGGCTACACCTTC
NA,TRBV19,NA,TRBJ1-1,CASSMAGVNTEAFF,TGTGCCAGTAGTATGGCAGGGGTGAACACTGAAGCTTTCTTT
NA,TRBV10-3,NA,TRBJ2-7,CAISGTAYEQYF,TGTGCCATCAGTGGTACAGCCTACGAGCAGTACTTC
NA,TRBV7-2,TRBD2,TRBJ2-7,CASSARGGYEQYF,TGTGCCAGCAGCGCTAGGGGAGGGTACGAGCAGTACTTC
NA,TRBV28,TRBD1,TRBJ1-2,CASSGEGAPNYGYTF,TGTGCCAGCAGCGGTGAGGGGGCGCCTAACTATGGCTACACCTTC
few,TRBV28,NA,TRBJ1-1,CASSLTGYTGGTEAFF,TGTGCCAGCAGTTTAACGGGATATACCGGGGGTACTGAAGCTTTCTTT
NA,TRBV5-1,NA,TRBJ2-3,CASSSGGNTDTQYF,TGCGCCAGCAGCTCCGGGGGAAACACAGATACGCAGTATTTT
NA,TRBV6-5,NA,TRBJ2-7,CASSKGGHSSYEQYF,TGTGCCAGCTCCAAAGGGGGACACTCCTCCTACGAGCAGTACTTC
NA,TRBV21-1,NA,TRBJ1-5,CASSRAGEAYSNQPQHF,TGTGCCAGCAGCAGAGCAGGGGAGGCTTATAGCAATCAGCCCCAGCATTTT
NA,TRBV18,NA,TRBJ2-2,CASSPPNRDSSNTGELFF,TGTGCCAGCTCACCACCGAACAGAGATTCGTCGAACACCGGGGAGCTGTTTTTT
few,TRBV4-1,TRBD2,TRBJ2-5,CASSLAGGETQYF,TGCGCCAGCAGCCTAGCGGGAGGAGAGACCCAGTACTTC
NA,TRBV7-3,TRBD1,TRBJ1-1,CASSLTGTANTEAFF,TGTGCCAGCAGCTTAACAGGGACAGCGAACACTGAAGCTTTCTTT
NA,TRBV2,NA,TRBJ1-2,CASSDYRTNYGYTF,TGTGCCAGCAGTGATTACAGAACCAACTATGGCTACACCTTC
NA,TRBV10-3,TRBD2,TRBJ2-1,CAISSGTSGRESSYNEQFF,TGTGCCATCAGTTCCGGGACTAGCGGGAGGGAAAGCTCCTACAATGAGCAGTTCTTC
NA,TRBV9,NA,TRBJ1-2,CASSEASGTLGGYTF,TGTGCCAGCAGCGAGGCCTCTGGGACACTAGGGGGCTACACCTTC
NA,TRBV4-2,NA,TRBJ1-4,CASSRGGRDEKLFF,TGTGCCAGCAGCCGGGGAGGGCGAGATGAAAAACTGTTTTTT
few,TRBV28,NA,TRBJ2-7,CASRGQTPSSYEQYF,TGTGCCAGCAGGGGCCAGACCCCCTCCTCCTACGAGCAGTACTTC
NA,TRBV30,NA,TRBJ1-2,CAWRALTGPRYTLRGGYTF,TGTGCCTGGAGAGCTCTAACAGGGCCGCGCTATACCTTGCGAGGAGGCTACACCTTC
NA,TRBV6-5,TRBD2,TRBJ2-1,CASNLGTTYNEQFF,TGTGCCAGCAACCTCGGGACTACCTACAATGAGCAGTTCTTC
once,TRBV19,NA,TRBJ1-2,CASSNMAGNNYGYTF,TGTGCCAGTAGCAACATGGCAGGGAATAACTATGGCTACACCTTC
NA,TRBV7-2,NA,TRBJ2-3,CASSTLGGFTDTQYF,TGTGCCAGCAGCACGCTAGGCGGTTTCACAGATACGCAGTATTTT
NA,TRBV7-9,TRBD1,TRBJ2-1,CASSGQGSSYEQFF,TGTGCCAGCAGCGGACAGGGGTCTTCTTATGAGCAGTTCTTC
NA,TRBV19,NA,TRBJ2-3,CASSRIAATDTQYF,TGTGCCAGTAGTCGGATAGCGGCCACAGATACGCAGTATTTT
NA,TRBV18,TRBD1,TRBJ1-4,CASSRTGSNEKLFF,TGTGCCAGCTCACGGACAGGTTCTAATGAAAAACTGTTTTTT
NA,TRBV7-9,TRBD1,TRBJ2-2,CASSFYGTANTGELFF,TGTGCCAGCAGCTTTTACGGGACAGCAAACACCGGGGAGCTGTTTTTT
NA,TRBV27,TRBD2,TRBJ2-2,CASSRTSGRLRGELFF,TGTGCCAGCAGCCGGACTAGCGGGAGGCTGCGTGGGGAGCTGTTTTTT
NA,TRBV3-1/TRBV3-2,NA,TRBJ1-5,CASSQAEDSQPQHF,TGTGCCAGCAGCCAAGCGGAGGACAGTCAGCCCCAGCATTTT
once,TRBV4-2,TRBD1,TRBJ1-6,CASSPIQGAGSPLHF,TGTGCCAGCAGCCCGATACAGGGGGCGGGTTCACCCCTCCACTTT
NA,TRBV28,TRBD1,TRBJ2-7,CASSLETGLLGLYEQYF,TGTGCCAGCAGTTTGGAGACAGGGCTCCTCGGTCTCTACGAGCAGTACTTC
NA,TRBV5-1,TRBD1,TRBJ1-4,CASSLGTGAGEKLFF,TGCGCCAGCAGCTTGGGAACAGGGGCGGGTGAAAAACTGTTTTTT
NA,TRBV11-2,NA,TRBJ1-4,CASSADRNEKLFF,TGTGCCAGCAGCGCTGACAGGAATGAAAAACTGTTTTTT
NA,TRBV6-6,NA,TRBJ2-7,CASTKDSLREQYF,TGTGCCTCGACCAAGGACTCTTTACGGGAGCAGTACTTC
NA,TRBV2,NA,TRBJ2-1,CAISGLGNEQFF,TGTGCCATCTCGGGACTTGGCAATGAGCAGTTCTTC
once,TRBV5-8,TRBD2,TRBJ2-5,CASSLEGAGPLYRETQYF,TGTGCCAGCAGCTTAGAGGGAGCGGGGCCCCTTTACCGAGAGACCCAGTACTTC
NA,TRBV11-2,TRBD1,TRBJ1-5,CASSARTGGNQPQHF,TGTGCCAGCAGCGCACGGACAGGAGGCAATCAGCCCCAGCATTTT
NA,TRBV9,NA,TRBJ2-1,CASSGGTSYNEQFF,TGTGCCAGCTCTGGAGGAACCTCCTACAATGAGCAGTTCTTC
NA,TRBV19,NA,TRBJ1-6,CASSMGRSTLNSPLHF,TGTGCCAGTAGTATGGGGCGGAGTACCCTTAATTCACCCCTCCACTTT
NA,TRBV5-6,TRBD2,TRBJ2-5,CASSLAGGQETQYF,TGTGCCAGCAGTCTAGCGGGAGGGCAAGAGACCCAGTACTTC
once,TRBV7-2,TRBD2,TRBJ2-1,CASSLTSGRAGEQFF,TGTGCCAGCAGCCTGACTAGCGGCCGAGCGGGTGAGCAGTTCTTC